The present T cell receptor beta chain was sequenced within a study of blood T cell repertoires in COVID-19. As for the study in general: From T cells, B-cell-depleted T cells, or PBMCs came the material, which was cDNA or gDNA.

This clone was observed a handful of times. Other DNA variants within this sample encode the same CDR3. This CDR3 contains 20 residues. Trimming removed 0 bases from V and 7 bases from J; junction bases left unmatched: 14. Per the germline V gene, CDR1 is SGHTA and CDR2 is FQGNSA. Per the original methods: Amplified reference gene primers provided the basis for estimating nucleated cell counts. Here immunoSEQ multiplex PCR was the method, and the copy in TCRdb shows in-frame clones only, minus some. That table furnishes V, J and clone size, whereas the DNA furnished D and trimming. The profile shows 180,000 or so clones, 80% to 90% of them singletons. Study members were between about 18 and 100 years old and lived in over 20 US regions. Allocation to cohorts depended on clinical history reported by the participants.

Sequenced input: PBMCs or T cells enriched from blood (not recorded which). The rearrangement joins TRBV7-2 to TRBJ2-1, with 14 bases fitting TRBD2. The TCR was taken from a man aged 45-65 years who had recovered from COVID-19. In DNA form, the CDR3 reads TGTGCCAGCAGCTTAGCCGGGACTAGCGGGGGTTGGGGGAGGGGGAATGAGCAGTTCTTC. Translation: CASSLAGTSGGWGRGNEQFF.